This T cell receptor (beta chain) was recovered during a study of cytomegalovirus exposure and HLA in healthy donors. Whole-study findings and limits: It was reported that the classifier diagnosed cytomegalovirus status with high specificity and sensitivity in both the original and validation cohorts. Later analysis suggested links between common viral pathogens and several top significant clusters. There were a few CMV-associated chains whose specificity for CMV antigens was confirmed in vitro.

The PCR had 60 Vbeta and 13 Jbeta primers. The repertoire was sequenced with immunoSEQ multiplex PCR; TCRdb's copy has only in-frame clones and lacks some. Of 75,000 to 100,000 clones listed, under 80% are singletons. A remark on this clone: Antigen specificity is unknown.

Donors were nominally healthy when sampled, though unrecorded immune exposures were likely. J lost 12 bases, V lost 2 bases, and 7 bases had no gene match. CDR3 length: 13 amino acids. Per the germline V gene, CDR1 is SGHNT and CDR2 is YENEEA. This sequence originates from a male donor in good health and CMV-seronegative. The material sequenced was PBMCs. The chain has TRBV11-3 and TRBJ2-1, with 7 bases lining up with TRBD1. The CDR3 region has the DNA TGTGCCAGCAGCTTAACAGGGGCGCGCGGGCAGTTCTTC. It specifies CASSLTGARGQFF.